The 2 T cell receptor beta chains given below trace back to one sample, sequenced in a study of human T cells and chemical hapten exposure. As for time point: patch test 2, 6 weeks after DPC sensitization. Treatment indicated: therapeutic diphenylcyclopropenone sensitization with weekly scalp DPC. TCRdb fed the RACE reads into MiXCR, producing one record per CDR3 protein. Of 360,000 or so distinct CDR3 sequences listed, about 6.3% were seen once; the top ten hold about 5.4%. The starting material was whole blood, obtained in connection with sensitization to the hapten diphenylcyclopropenone (DPC). The receptors shown here come from a woman aged 18-29 years with alopecia areata. Some clones in this sample may be carry-over from other donors' samples.

This clonotype was seen a few times. The chain uses TRBV11-2 and TRBJ2-3; no reliable D call. This CDR3 has 16 amino acids. Trimming removed 1 base from V and 1 base from J, with 12 bases in between. The germline CDR1 and CDR2 sequences are SGHAT and FQNNGV. In nucleotides, the CDR3 is TGTGCCAGCAGCTTAGGGCGGCTAAGCGGCACAGATACGCAGTATTTT. This gives the protein CASSLGRLSGTDTQYF.

The CDR3 sequence: CASSPQGAGRLNYGYTF. CDR3 coding DNA: TGTGCCAGCAGCCCCCAGGGGGCCGGACGTCTTAACTATGGCTACACCTTC. V is TRBV7-8 and J is TRBJ1-2; TRBD1 matches 8 bases. Trimming took 5 bases from V and 1 from J; bases not matched to a gene: 12. The CDR3 spans 17 residues. Germline V CDR1 and CDR2: SGHVS, FQNEAQ.